This entry lists 16 T cell receptor beta chains sequenced from one sample in a study of identical twins. TCRdb re-derived calls from the 5' RACE reads in MiXCR, one entry per CDR3 protein. The data show more than 1.5 million distinct CDR3 sequences, with 32% seen just once and about 0.3% held by the top ten. The sequenced sample consisted of cord blood. These receptors originate from a newborn girl in good health.

This clonotype was found a few times. Written as DNA, the CDR3 is TGCAGTGCTAGCCCTCTAGGGGCGGGAAGTGATACGCAGTATTTT. This encodes CSASPLGAGSDTQYF. The chain links TRBV20-1 to TRBJ2-3; weak D call: TRBD2 (6 bases). Germline V gene lookup returns CDR1 DFQATT and CDR2 SNEGSKA (reference sequence). Trimming pared 3 bases from V and 6 bases from J, leaving 19 bases between. CDR3 length equals 15 residues.

This clonotype has ten or more counts. This chain connects TRBV2 to TRBJ2-5, with a possible D match to TRBD1 (5 bases). The CDR3 consists of 12 residues. Trimming left V 9 bases short and J 2 bases short, with 10 bases between. CDR1 is SNHLY and CDR2 is FYNNEI in the germline V gene. CDR3 sequence: CARGVRQETQYF. As DNA, the CDR3 is TGTGCCAGAGGGGTTCGGCAAGAGACCCAGTACTTC.

In its sample, this clonotype was seen a few times. V gene TRBV7-2 combines with J gene TRBJ1-6, with D possibly TRBD1 on 6 matching bases. This CDR3 spans 16 amino acids. The germline V gene has CDR1 SGHTA and CDR2 FQGNSA. V was pared by 2 bases and J by 3 bases, with 11 bases between. CDR3 DNA: TGTGCCAGCAGCTTAACAGTGACAGGCTATAATTCACCCCTCCACTTT. It specifies CASSLTVTGYNSPLHF. Using reference TRBV7-2 and TRBJ1-6 for the parts outside the CDR3, the full variable domain is GAGVSQSPSNKVTEKGKDVELRCDPISGHTALYWYRQSLGQGLEFLIYFQGNSAPDKSGLPSDRFSAERTGGSVSTLTIQRTQQEDSAVYLCASSLTVTGYNSPLHFGNGTRLTVT.

The chain is built from TRBV12-3 or TRBV12-4 and TRBJ2-1; perhaps TRBD1 as D (5 bases). The ends were cut back, 3 bases at V and 2 bases at J, with 11 bases in the middle. The CDR3 extends over 15 amino acids. CDR3 protein: CASSFWQGPYNEQFF. CDR3 coding DNA: TGTGCCAGCAGTTTTTGGCAGGGCCCCTACAATGAGCAGTTCTTC.

This chain links TRBV2 with TRBJ2-5; TRBD2 is a possible D gene (6 bases). Per the germline V gene, CDR1 is SNHLY and CDR2 is FYNNEI. This CDR3 has 15 residues. V shed 1 base and J shed 1 base, with 10 bases lying between them. DNA of the CDR3: TGTGCCAGCAGTGAAGGACTAGGTTCCCAAGAGACCCAGTACTTC. The encoded protein is CASSEGLGSQETQYF.

The sample holds one count of this clonotype. Just one base apart from a much larger clone, this may be a read error. The V and J genes are TRBV29-1 and TRBJ1-2, with D possibly being TRBD1 (5 bases). The V end was cut by 4 bases, the J end by 5 bases, with 14 bases between. CDR3 length: 13 amino acids. The germline CDR1 and CDR2 sequences are SQVTM and ANQGSEA. CDR3: CSVGIGWGYGYTF. DNA for the CDR3: TGCAGCGTTGGTATAGGTTGGGGGTATGGCTACACCTTC.

This clonotype was detected once. A clone one base away is much larger, so this may be a read error. This chain connects TRBV28 to TRBJ2-1, with a possible D match to TRBD2 (6 bases). V was pared by 5 bases and J by 10 bases, with 18 bases between. The CDR3 covers 14 residues. The germline V gene has CDR1 MDHEN and CDR2 SYDVKM. CDR3 coding DNA: TGTGCCAGCAGTAGGGGAAGACTAGGTTTCGAGCAGTTCTTC. It yields the protein CASSRGRLGFEQFF.

This clonotype occurred a few times. V gene TRBV9 combines with J gene TRBJ1-1; 8 bases align to TRBD1. Germline assignment: CDR1 SGDLS and CDR2 YYNGEE. V was clipped by 0 bases and J by 4 bases; unmatched bases: 8. The CDR3 spans 16 residues. CDR3 sequence: CASSVGLGQGGTEAFF. CDR3 sequence (DNA): TGTGCCAGCAGCGTAGGGCTTGGACAGGGCGGCACTGAAGCTTTCTTT.

This clonotype has only a few counts. The rearrangement joins TRBV5-1 to TRBJ1-2, with 9 bases that match TRBD1. The CDR3 totals 14 residues. Germline trimming cut 7 bases from V and 5 bases from J; bases unmatched to any gene: 9. Germline CDR1 and CDR2: SGHRS and YFSETQ. The CDR3 is CASATGGSGYGYTF. The CDR3 DNA follows: TGCGCCAGCGCCACAGGGGGCTCTGGGTATGGCTACACCTTC.

As for this clonotype: One base away lies a much larger clone, so this may be a sequencing read error. This chain links TRBV3-1 with TRBJ2-4, with 7 bases identical to TRBD2. Germline CDR1 reads LGHDT; CDR2 reads YNNKEL (reference sequence). CDR3 length equals 13 residues. CDR3 residues: CTSAGGAKNIQYF. The CDR3 bases are TGTACCAGCGCCGGGGGGGCCAAAAACATTCAGTACTTC.

The chain links TRBV2 to TRBJ2-7; perhaps TRBD1 as D (5 bases). With 6 bases removed from V and 3 bases from J, the gap between germline ends came to 12 bases. The CDR3 covers 13 residues. Germline CDR1 and CDR2: SNHLY and FYNNEI. CDR3 amino acids: CASSGDRLYEQYF. The CDR3 region has the DNA TGTGCCAGCAGCGGAGACAGACTCTACGAGCAGTACTTC.

V and J are TRBV28 and TRBJ2-3; possibly TRBD2 for D (6 bases). The germline gives CDR1 MDHEN, CDR2 SYDVKM. V lost 5 bases and J lost 4, with 22 bases in between. The CDR3 contains 17 residues. In DNA, the CDR3 is TGTGCCAGCAGTAATAAGAGGAGGGTAGCAGCGTCAGATACGCAGTATTTT. Translated, it gives CASSNKRRVAASDTQYF. The full variable domain, rest sourced from reference TRBV28 and TRBJ2-3, is DVKVTQSSRYLVKRTGEKVFLECVQDMDHENMFWYRQDPGLGLRLIYFSYDVKMKEKGDIPEGYSVSREKKERFSLILESASTNQTSMYLCASSNKRRVAASDTQYFGPGTRLTVL.

The gene calls are TRBV20-1 and TRBJ2-3; D is undetermined. Germline lookup yields CDR1 DFQATT and CDR2 SNEGSKA (reference sequence). V was clipped by 0 bases and J by 2 bases, with 9 bases between them. There are 14 residues in the CDR3. CDR3 DNA sequence: TGCAGTGCTAGAGACCTACTGAACACAGATACGCAGTATTTT. This translates into CSARDLLNTDTQYF.

This clonotype was counted many times. The chain combines TRBV28 with TRBJ2-1; 12 bases fit TRBD2. This CDR3 is 15 amino acids long. Trimming at V came to 2 bases and at J to 6 bases, leaving 2 bases not matched to a gene. Germline V gene lookup returns CDR1 MDHEN and CDR2 SYDVKM. DNA of the CDR3: TGTGCCAGCAGTTTAGGGACTAGCGGGTTCAATGAGCAGTTCTTC. Its translation is CASSLGTSGFNEQFF.

The rearrangement links TRBV2 to TRBJ2-1; maybe TRBD2 (5 bases). The CDR3 is 16 amino acids. Germline V gives CDR1 SNHLY, CDR2 FYNNEI. Trimming left V 2 bases short and J 4 bases short, with 15 bases between. The CDR3 spells CASSELEGSYYNEQFF. As DNA, the CDR3 is TGTGCCAGCAGTGAATTAGAAGGGAGCTATTACAATGAGCAGTTCTTC.

This clonotype is a singleton in its sample. A much larger clone differs from this one at a single base, so this may be a read error. This chain joins TRBV6-2 or TRBV6-3 and TRBJ1-1; 7 positions agree with TRBD1. CDR3 length: 13 residues. The J segment lost 1 base and the V segment lost 7 bases, leaving 3 bases of the junction unmatched. Per germline, CDR1 MNHEY and CDR2 SVGEGT. The CDR3 sequence: CASTGTANTEAFF. Here the CDR3 DNA reads TGTGCCAGCACCGGGACAGCGAACACTGAAGCTTTCTTT.